This entry lists 16 T cell receptor beta chains sequenced from one sample in a study of beta chain features in type 1 diabetes. Expressed TCRB transcripts were sequenced because the entire RNA isolate underwent reverse transcription. The protocol was immunoSEQ multiplex PCR, while the TCRdb copy is restricted to in-frame clones and leaves out a portion. The repertoire consists of some 160,000 clones, with about 9% occurring once and the leading ten covering approximately 0.7%. Overall study findings and caveats: Within each of all four CD4+ subsets, Type 1 diabetes patients had TCRB CDR3s that were moderately but significantly shorter.

Antigens for these TCRs are unknown. Source material: central memory CD4+ T cells from blood. These receptor sequences come from a woman in her 30s with type 1 diabetes.

This clone was seen a handful of times. The chain employs TRBV2 and TRBJ2-7, with 11 bases that match TRBD2. Losses at the gene ends were 2 bases for V and 6 bases for J; bases not matched to a gene: 6. The germline V gene has CDR1 SNHLY and CDR2 FYNNEI. The CDR3 contains 15 residues. The CDR3 DNA reads as TGTGCCAGCAGTGAAAGACTAGCGGGGAGGCTCGAGCAGTACTTC. It encodes CASSERLAGRLEQYF.

This clone was recorded a few times. The chain employs TRBV10-3 and TRBJ2-3, with D unclear. The length of the CDR3 is 14 residues. CDR1 ENHRY and CDR2 SYGVKD come from the germline V gene. V was clipped by 4 bases and J by 1 base, with 9 bases between them. The CDR3 protein is CAISGSARTDTQYF. DNA of the CDR3: TGTGCCATCAGTGGAAGCGCCCGCACAGATACGCAGTATTTT.

There are a few counts of this clone. The gene calls are TRBV28 and TRBJ1-2; tentatively, D is TRBD1 (5 bases). CDR3 size: 13 residues. From germline, CDR1 is MDHEN and CDR2 SYDVKM. Trimming cost V 6 bases and J 4 bases, with 12 bases left between them. The CDR3 spells CASRTTAPYGYTF. CDR3 nucleotides: TGTGCCAGCAGGACGACAGCCCCCTATGGCTACACCTTC.

This clone was seen only a few times. The V call is TRBV18, the J call TRBJ2-3; 8 bases agree with TRBD1. From germline, CDR1 is KGHSH and CDR2 LQKENI. CDR3 length equals 14 residues. V was clipped by 3 bases and J by 1 base; unmatched bases: 0. The CDR3 loop is CASSPGQGTDTQYF. The CDR3 DNA reads TGTGCCAGCTCACCGGGACAGGGCACAGATACGCAGTATTTT.

There are many counts of this clone. The V and J genes are TRBV7-9 and TRBJ2-1; the D gene is possibly TRBD2 (6 bases). Trimming took off 5 bases at V and 13 bases at J, with 15 bases between the two ends. This CDR3 has 12 residues. CDR1 is SEHNR and CDR2 is FQNEAQ in the germline V gene (reference sequence). The CDR3: CASSHNLASQFF. The CDR3, as DNA: TGTGCCAGCAGCCACAATCTAGCGAGCCAGTTCTTC.

This clone has just a few counts. The CDR3 here is CASRSSGRFGGELFF. The CDR3 nucleotides are TGTGCCAGCAGATCTAGCGGGAGGTTCGGCGGGGAGCTGTTTTTT. The rearrangement joins TRBV13 to TRBJ2-2; 11 bases map to TRBD2. V gave up 6 bases and J gave up 7 bases; unmatched junction bases: 7. CDR1 and CDR2 (germline): PRHDT, FYEKMQ (reference sequence). The CDR3 is made up of 15 amino acids.

The chain joins TRBV28 to TRBJ2-3; 13 nucleotides agree with TRBD2. V lost 8 bases to trimming and J lost 2 bases; unmatched junction nucleotides: 4. CDR3 length: 15 amino acids. The germline V gene encodes CDR1 MDHEN and CDR2 SYDVKM. The CDR3, as DNA: TGTGCCAGCGGACTAGCGGGAGAGAACACAGATACGCAGTATTTT. This translates into CASGLAGENTDTQYF.

The DNA for the CDR3 is TGTGCCAGCAGTCCCAACAGGGTTGCGCGGACCCAGTACTTC. Translation gives CASSPNRVARTQYF. J is TRBJ2-5 and V is TRBV9, with a weak D call TRBD1 (6 bases). V was clipped by 5 bases and J by 7 bases, with 18 bases between them. The length of the CDR3 is 14 residues. Germline V CDR1 and CDR2: SGDLS, YYNGEE.

This chain connects TRBV7-2 to TRBJ1-2; 7 bases map to TRBD1. The CDR3 spans 15 residues. Germline CDR1 reads SGHTA; CDR2 reads FQGNSA. Germline trimming cut 4 bases from V and 11 bases from J; bases unmatched to any gene: 16. The CDR3, as DNA: TGTGCCAGCAGCTGGGGCGGCAGGGGGGACTTGGGGTACACCTTC. Its protein is CASSWGGRGDLGYTF.

The CDR3 loop is CASSLALAGVMNTGELFF. The CDR3, as DNA: TGCGCCAGCAGCTTGGCCCTAGCGGGAGTGATGAACACCGGGGAGCTGTTTTTT. The V call is TRBV5-1, the J call TRBJ2-2, with TRBD2 matching 10 bases. Germline trimming cut 0 bases from V and 1 base from J; bases unmatched to any gene: 6. From germline, CDR1 is SGHRS and CDR2 YFSETQ. The CDR3 covers 18 residues.

The rearrangement links TRBV19 to TRBJ2-1; 7 bases are shared with TRBD2. Germline loops: CDR1 LNHDA, CDR2 SQIVND (reference sequence). The ends lost 7 bases at V and 4 bases at J; junction bases unmatched: 10. The CDR3 has 15 residues. The CDR3 sequence: CASNQRASGYNEQFF. For the CDR3, the DNA is TGTGCCAGTAACCAAAGGGCTAGCGGATACAATGAGCAGTTCTTC.

The rearrangement uses TRBV5-1 and TRBJ2-5; 7 bases fit TRBD2. Germline loops: CDR1 SGHRS, CDR2 YFSETQ. J gave up 5 bases and V 4 bases, and 11 bases lay outside the gene matches. The CDR3 contains 15 residues. The CDR3 is CASSRRDYETETQYF. DNA of the CDR3: TGCGCCAGCAGCAGAAGGGACTACGAAACGGAGACCCAGTACTTC.

The chain uses TRBV9 and TRBJ2-1, with TRBD2 identical over 7 bases. The germline V gene has CDR1 SGDLS and CDR2 YYNGEE. This CDR3 has 15 amino acids. V lost 0 bases, J lost 3 bases, and 3 bases stayed unmatched. The CDR3: CASSVDGGDYNEQFF. CDR3 DNA sequence: TGTGCCAGCAGCGTAGATGGGGGGGACTACAATGAGCAGTTCTTC.

This clone came up many times. The J gene is TRBJ1-1, the V gene TRBV18, with TRBD1 matching 9 bases. The V gene's germline CDR1 is KGHSH and CDR2 LQKENI. J gave up 6 bases and V 4 bases, and 3 bases lay outside the gene matches. CDR3 size: 13 residues. The CDR3 spells CASSRDRVAEAFF. The DNA of the CDR3 is TGTGCCAGCTCACGGGACAGGGTGGCTGAAGCTTTCTTT.

The chain combines TRBV25-1 with TRBJ2-7, with 8 positions matching TRBD1. This CDR3 is built from 15 residues. Trimming removed 10 bases from V and 3 bases from J; junction bases left unmatched: 14. The germline V gene has CDR1 MGHDK and CDR2 SYGVNS. In DNA form, the CDR3 reads TGTGCCACCCAGCAGATGGGAACAGGGGGCTACGAGCAGTACTTC. Amino acid sequence: CATQQMGTGGYEQYF.

The chain couples TRBV6-5 to TRBJ2-5; D gene unclear. Germline CDR1 is MNHEY and CDR2 is SVGAGI. V was pared by 0 bases and J by 1 base, with 9 bases between. CDR3 length equals 15 residues. In nucleotides, the CDR3 is TGTGCCAGCAGTTACTCGGCGACTCTCCAAGAGACCCAGTACTTC. Protein product: CASSYSATLQETQYF.